This note documents a single T cell receptor beta chain sequence. Here immunoSEQ multiplex PCR was the method, and the copy in TCRdb shows in-frame clones only, minus some. The data contain over 200,000 clones, around 88% of them seen just once; the ten biggest clones take up 1.5%. V gave up 2 bases and J gave up 0 bases; unmatched junction bases: 1. Looked up from germline, CDR1 is MNHNS and CDR2 is SASEGT. The CDR3 spans 15 residues. The sample is drawn from a study of blood T cell repertoires in COVID-19. Study-wide context: From T cells, B-cell-depleted T cells, or PBMCs came the material, which was cDNA or gDNA.

This sequence originates from a man between 18 and 35 years old with active or convalescent COVID-19. The chain combines TRBV6-1 with TRBJ2-3, with 8 positions matching TRBD2. Sequenced material: peripheral blood. The CDR3 nucleotides read TGTGCCAGCAGTGAACTAGCGGGTAGCACAGATACGCAGTATTTT. Translation gives CASSELAGSTDTQYF.